This TCR beta chain came from a study of CD8 T cells in ankylosing spondylitis. Concerning this clonotype: The antigen remains undetermined.

After removal of 4 bases from V and 10 bases from J, the junction contained 4 bases not matched to a gene. Germline V CDR1 and CDR2: SGHTA, FQGNSA. The CDR3 is made up of 12 amino acids. General study findings and limits: Disease-associated clones were reportedly significantly overrepresented in matched ankylosing spondylitis synovial fluid. Before this, some motif variants had been reported in reactive arthritis synovial fluid and blood. Several highly homologous variants made up a TCR beta motif, and this motif appeared characteristic of ankylosing spondylitis blood.

TCRdb passed the 5' RACE reads through MiXCR, listing each CDR3 protein once. In the table there are 700,000 or so distinct CDR3 sequences, 15% to 20% of which are singletons. Sequencing used blood, either unsorted or a sorted T cell fraction (not recorded which). The chain is built from TRBV7-2 and TRBJ2-1; TRBD2 matches at 7 bases. This TCR derives from a male donor with ankylosing spondylitis. CDR3: CASSSYSGEQFF. CDR3 DNA sequence: TGTGCCAGCAGCTCCTATAGCGGGGAGCAGTTCTTC.